These 14 T cell receptor beta chains were all obtained from the same sample, sequenced in a study of T cell responses to AZD1222 COVID-19 vaccine (TCRdb year 2021). In the paper's terms, the time point label means: baseline before first vaccination. Library preparation employed the immunoSEQ multiplex PCR assay. This is the immuneACCESS table as TCRdb keeps it, with only in-frame sequences that have V and J called. A part of the clones is gone; compared with another copy, unresolved V genes explain less than half, and the rest is unexplained. The sample table holds around 100,000 clones, of which around nine tenths were seen once. About 3.3% of the sample is held by the ten biggest clonotypes. The sample consisted of peripheral blood, taken on day 0 of AZD1222 vaccination. All receptors derive from an adult in good health.

This chain joins TRBV11-2 and TRBJ2-1; 9 bases match TRBD2. Germline V gene sequence: CDR1 SGHAT, CDR2 FQNNGV. V shed 5 bases and J 10 bases; nucleotides not matched to a gene: 15. The CDR3 spans 16 residues. CDR3 loop: CASSPLAGAPRREQFF. The CDR3 region has the DNA TGTGCCAGCAGCCCCTTAGCGGGGGCCCCGCGTAGAGAGCAGTTCTTC.

J is TRBJ1-5 and V is TRBV4-1; D gene ambiguous. This CDR3 has 12 amino acids. Germline CDR1 MGHRA, CDR2 YSYEKL. The V and J ends lost 1 base and 6 bases respectively, with 4 bases between them. For the CDR3, the DNA is TGCGCCAGCAGCCAAGTTGGTCAGCCCCAGCATTTT. Translated: CASSQVGQPQHF.

This clone has only one observation. The chain couples TRBV6-5 to TRBJ1-1; TRBD1 is a possible D gene (5 bases). Trimming left V 5 bases short and J 6 bases short, with 13 bases between. The CDR3 covers 13 residues. Per the germline V gene, CDR1 is MNHEY and CDR2 is SVGAGI. Here the CDR3 reads CASSRDGGSEAFF. The CDR3 nucleotides read TGTGCCAGCAGTCGGGACGGGGGATCTGAAGCTTTCTTT.

The chain has TRBV3-1 (or the pseudogene TRBV3-2) and TRBJ1-1; no reliable D call. CDR3 length: 14 residues. Per the germline V gene, CDR1 is LGHDT and CDR2 is YNNKEL (reference sequence). V was cut by 4 bases and J by 0 bases, with 9 bases left in between. In DNA form, the CDR3 reads TGTGCCAGCAGCCCCCAGGCAGTGAACACTGAAGCTTTCTTT. Protein: CASSPQAVNTEAFF.

The chain is built from TRBV28 and TRBJ2-1; 7 bases line up with TRBD2. V lost 5 bases, J lost 10 bases, and 5 bases stayed unmatched. The CDR3 has 12 residues. The germline CDR1 and CDR2 sequences are MDHEN and SYDVKM. The CDR3 nucleotides read TGTGCCAGCAGTCTTCCGGGACTAGAGCAGTTCTTC. Translating it yields CASSLPGLEQFF.

This sequence joins TRBV19 and TRBJ1-1, with TRBD1 as a possible D gene (5 bases). The CDR3 is 12 residues long. The V gene lost 4 bases and the J gene lost 10 bases, with 13 bases spanning the gap. Germline CDR1 and CDR2: LNHDA and SQIVND (reference sequence). Written as DNA, the CDR3 is TGTGCCAGTAGTACGGGACTTGGGCGAGCTTTCTTT. Translating it yields CASSTGLGRAFF.

The genes are TRBV6-2 or TRBV6-3 and TRBJ1-2; D is unresolved. The germline V and J ends were trimmed by 2 bases and 6 bases, with 22 bases remaining between them. Germline CDR1 and CDR2: MNHEY and SVGEGT. The CDR3 covers 17 residues. The CDR3 DNA sequence: TGTGCCAGCAGTTACGATGCTTCGATTGGCCAGGTTCATGGCTACACCTTC. Residues: CASSYDASIGQVHGYTF.

This chain uses TRBV2 with TRBJ2-2, with D possibly TRBD2 on 6 matching bases. This CDR3 has 14 residues. Trimming took 8 bases from V and 6 from J, leaving 16 bases between them. Germline V lookup: CDR1 SNHLY, CDR2 FYNNEI. CDR3 nucleotides: TGTGCCAGCCAGAGGAGGGAGGTGTCCGGGGAGCTGTTTTTT. Translated, it gives CASQRREVSGELFF.

The chain couples TRBV3-1 (or the pseudogene TRBV3-2) to TRBJ2-7; tentatively, D is TRBD2 (5 bases). This CDR3 is 14 amino acids long. V was clipped by 3 bases and J by 6 bases, with 15 bases between them. Per germline, CDR1 LGHDT and CDR2 YNNKEL (reference sequence). DNA for the CDR3: TGTGCCAGCAGCCACAGGACTCAGCCCGGCGAGCAGTACTTC. Residues: CASSHRTQPGEQYF.

The chain has TRBV2 and TRBJ2-7, with a weak D call TRBD2 (7 bases). The V and J ends lost 6 bases and 3 bases respectively, with 18 bases between them. CDR1 and CDR2 from the germline V gene are SNHLY and FYNNEI. The CDR3 has 15 amino acids. The CDR3 loop is CASSPGGGVIYEQYF. In DNA form, the CDR3 reads TGTGCCAGCAGCCCTGGGGGGGGCGTAATCTACGAGCAGTACTTC.

V usage is TRBV21-1 and J usage is TRBJ1-5. TRBV21-1 is tagged as a pseudogene. The CDR3 spans 15 residues. CDR3 bases: TGTGCCAGCAGCAAAGTTCGGGGGCGCAATCAGCCCCAGCATTTT. Protein sequence: CASSKVRGRNQPQHF.

V is TRBV7-2 and J is TRBJ1-2; 7 nucleotides align to TRBD1. Germline CDR1 reads SGHTA; CDR2 reads FQGNSA. The CDR3 length is 18 residues. The J segment lost 3 bases and the V segment lost 1 base, leaving 14 bases of the junction unmatched. The CDR3, as DNA: TGTGCCAGCAGCTTAGTTAAGGGGGCGAATCTTCTTGACTATGGCTACACCTTC. Translated, it gives CASSLVKGANLLDYGYTF.

The chain employs TRBV27 and TRBJ1-6; the D is unclear. V was trimmed by 1 base and J by 14 bases, leaving 21 bases between them. The CDR3 has 16 residues. Germline CDR1 reads MNHEY; CDR2 reads SMNVEV (reference sequence). Here the CDR3 DNA reads TGTGCCAGCAGTTTATTTGCGGGCCTCGAAATTCGGTCCCTCCACTTT. Its translation: CASSLFAGLEIRSLHF.

This chain joins TRBV18 and TRBJ1-3, with 7 bases lining up with TRBD1. Germline CDR1 reads KGHSH; CDR2 reads LQKENI. This CDR3 contains 18 residues. The trim removed 4 bases at V and 2 bases at J, leaving 14 bases unmatched. The CDR3: CASSRDLTGTETGNTIYF. The CDR3 coding sequence is TGTGCCAGCTCACGAGATCTGACCGGGACAGAAACTGGAAACACCATATATTTT.